These 25 T cell receptor beta chains share one sample of origin, sequenced in a study of CD8 T cell repertoires and HIV-1 epitope variants. Sequencing used immunoSEQ multiplex PCR; TCRdb keeps in-frame clones, though not all of them. The sample records around 3,000 clones, 55% to 70% being singletons. The antigens for these receptors are not known. Sequencing input: cultured CD8+ T cells derived from PBMCs. These receptors came from a male donor with HIV.

V gene TRBV5-1 combines with J gene TRBJ2-1, with unresolved D. CDR3 length: 15 amino acids. The germline V and J ends were trimmed by 0 bases and 5 bases, with 12 bases remaining between them. The V gene's germline CDR1 is SGHRS and CDR2 YFSETQ. CDR3 nucleotide sequence: TGCGCCAGCAGCTTGGTAGAACTCCCTAACAATGAGCAGTTCTTC. It specifies CASSLVELPNNEQFF.

The rearrangement joins TRBV10-1 to TRBJ1-1; no reliable D call. CDR3 length: 13 residues. V lost 7 bases and J lost 4, with 13 bases in between. Germline CDR1 and CDR2: WNHNN and SYGVQD (reference sequence). CDR3 sequence reads: CASNSKRATEAFF. The CDR3 DNA is TGCGCCAGCAATTCTAAACGGGCCACTGAAGCTTTCTTT.

The chain recombines TRBV7-9 with TRBJ2-7; a possible D gene is TRBD1 (5 bases). CDR3 length: 13 residues. The germline gives CDR1 SEHNR, CDR2 FQNEAQ (reference sequence). The germline V and J ends were trimmed by 5 bases and 6 bases, with 14 bases remaining between them. CDR3 nucleotide sequence: TGTGCCAGCAGCCCCAGGGCGTCCCCCGAGCAGTACTTC. Translation: CASSPRASPEQYF.

V usage is TRBV19 and J usage is TRBJ2-5, with 10 bases fitting TRBD2. The J call may be incorrect, as the DNA end agrees better with TRBJ2-7. CDR3 size: 19 residues. Germline V gene sequence: CDR1 LNHDA, CDR2 SQIVND (reference sequence). The CDR3 reads CASSLGLATGGGKYYEQYF. CDR3 bases: TGTGCCAGTAGTCTGGGACTAGCGACCGGAGGAGGGAAATACTACGAGCAGTACTTC.

The chain recombines TRBV5-1 with TRBJ2-7, with D maybe TRBD2 (6 bases). Germline V lookup: CDR1 SGHRS, CDR2 YFSETQ. The ends were cut back, 4 bases at V and 2 bases at J, with 25 bases in the middle. There are 18 residues in the CDR3. The CDR3 DNA reads TGCGCCAGCAGCCACGTTGTAGGAGGGCCGGTAGCGACCTACGAGCAGTACTTC. This codes for CASSHVVGGPVATYEQYF.

V and J are TRBV27 and TRBJ2-1; tentative D call: TRBD2 (5 bases). Germline lookup yields CDR1 MNHEY and CDR2 SMNVEV (reference sequence). This CDR3 is 13 amino acids long. Trimming stripped 8 bases from V and 4 bases from J, with 12 bases between. CDR3: CASRSGGYNEQFF. DNA of the CDR3: TGTGCCAGCCGTTCAGGAGGATACAATGAGCAGTTCTTC.

This chain uses TRBV6-4 with TRBJ1-5; a possible D gene is TRBD1 (5 bases). The CDR3 runs to 14 residues. Per the germline V gene, CDR1 is MRHNA and CDR2 is SNTAGT. V was pared by 10 bases and J by 0 bases, with 13 bases between. CDR3 in DNA: TGTGCCAAGGGTAAGGGGCATAGCAATCAGCCCCAGCATTTT. Its protein is CAKGKGHSNQPQHF.

The chain recombines TRBV2 with TRBJ2-1; D unresolved. Germline V gene data show CDR1 as SNHLY and CDR2 as FYNNEI. The CDR3 is made up of 15 amino acids. Trimming cost V 0 bases and J 9 bases, with 15 bases left between them. CDR3 sequence: CASSEALGPRSEQFF. The CDR3 DNA follows: TGTGCCAGCAGTGAAGCGCTAGGTCCACGCAGTGAGCAGTTCTTC.

This sequence joins TRBV5-1 and TRBJ1-1; D is unclear. Germline V gene data show CDR1 as SGHRS and CDR2 as YFSETQ. This CDR3 contains 13 residues. The V and J ends lost 7 bases and 1 base respectively, with 11 bases between them. Here the CDR3 DNA reads TGCGCCAGCGCCCTTCGGGCGAACACTGAAGCTTTCTTT. Protein sequence: CASALRANTEAFF.

This clone is large (0.1 to 1%) in the sample. This chain uses TRBV5-6 with TRBJ2-5; D gene uncertain. Germline lookup yields CDR1 SGHDT and CDR2 YYEEEE. The CDR3 extends over 14 amino acids. V was pared by 2 bases and J by 2 bases, with 10 bases between. The CDR3 DNA reads as TGTGCCAGCAGCTTCCTAACACCTCAAGAGACCCAGTACTTC. This translates into CASSFLTPQETQYF. Filled out from reference TRBV5-6 and TRBJ2-5, the complete variable domain reads DAGVTQSPTHLIKTRGQQVTLRCSPKSGHDTVSWYQQALGQGPQFIFQYYEEEERQRGNFPDRFSGHQFPNYSSELNVNALLLGDSALYLCASSFLTPQETQYFGPGTRLLVL.

J is TRBJ2-1 and V is TRBV2; weak D call: TRBD2 (6 bases). This CDR3 contains 15 residues. The germline V gene has CDR1 SNHLY and CDR2 FYNNEI. V lost 3 bases and J 4 bases, leaving 13 bases between the germline ends. The CDR3 reads CASSEYSGRYNEQFF. CDR3 coding DNA: TGTGCCAGCAGTGAGTATAGCGGAAGATACAATGAGCAGTTCTTC.

This clone was detected only once. The chain couples TRBV9 to TRBJ2-7; the D is unclear. V was shortened by 0 bases and J by 5 bases, with 12 bases between the two germline ends. The CDR3 contains 14 residues. Germline V gene lookup returns CDR1 SGDLS and CDR2 YYNGEE. CDR3 residues: CASSVVGGDDEQYF. The CDR3 DNA reads TGTGCCAGCAGCGTAGTCGGTGGTGATGACGAGCAGTACTTC.

The rearrangement joins TRBV4-3 to TRBJ2-5, with D perhaps matching TRBD2 (5 bases). The germline V and J ends were trimmed by 4 bases and 5 bases, with 14 bases remaining between them. Germline V gene data show CDR1 as LGHNA and CDR2 as YSLEER. There are 14 residues in the CDR3. The chain's CDR3 is CASSLDPRAETQYF. CDR3 sequence (DNA): TGCGCCAGCAGCCTGGATCCGAGGGCGGAGACCCAGTACTTC.

This clone was detected only a few times. The chain carries TRBV6-5 and TRBJ1-2; no firm D call. V was pared by 0 bases and J by 3 bases, with 8 bases between. Looked up from germline, CDR1 is MNHEY and CDR2 is SVGAGI. This CDR3 is 14 amino acids long. CDR3 sequence reads: CASSYSLGDYGYTF. DNA of the CDR3: TGTGCCAGCAGTTACTCGCTTGGGGACTATGGCTACACCTTC.

The CDR3 nucleotides are TGTGCCAGCAGCTGGAGGGGGGATGAGCAGTTCTTC. Protein sequence: CASSWRGDEQFF. The chain links TRBV7-8 to TRBJ2-1; D possibly matches TRBD1 or TRBD2 (6 bases each). CDR3 length: 12 amino acids. Germline V gene data show CDR1 as SGHVS and CDR2 as FQNEAQ. Trimming pared 4 bases from V and 8 bases from J, leaving 9 bases between.

This chain's CDR3 is CASSLGGGNNEQYF. CDR3 sequence (DNA): TGTGCCAGCAGCTTGGGCGGGGGGAACAACGAGCAGTACTTC. This sequence joins TRBV5-4 and TRBJ2-7, with TRBD2 identical over 8 bases. J gave up 5 bases and V 0 bases, and 4 bases lay outside the gene matches. The CDR3 consists of 14 residues. The germline V gene encodes CDR1 SGHNT and CDR2 YYREEE (reference sequence).

V is TRBV4-3 and J is TRBJ2-7, with 11 bases lining up with TRBD2. CDR1 is LGHNA, CDR2 YSLEER, per germline. J gave up 7 bases and V 4 bases, and 6 bases lay outside the gene matches. This CDR3 comprises 14 residues. For the CDR3, the DNA is TGCGCCAGCAGCCTTAGCGGGGGGGCGGGTGAGCAGTACTTC. Translated: CASSLSGGAGEQYF.

This clone was detected only once. The chain couples TRBV5-8 to TRBJ2-7, with no clear D. V was cut by 0 bases and J by 1 base, with 5 bases left in between. From germline, CDR1 is SGHTS and CDR2 YDEGEE. This CDR3 comprises 13 residues. CDR3 DNA: TGTGCCAGCAGCTTGGAGGGTTCCTACGAGCAGTACTTC. As protein: CASSLEGSYEQYF.

This rearrangement joins TRBV7-8 to TRBJ2-6; D not certain. Trimming pared 2 bases from V and 4 bases from J, leaving 6 bases between. Germline CDR1 reads SGHVS; CDR2 reads FQNEAQ. The CDR3 has 14 amino acids. For the CDR3, the DNA is TGTGCCAGCAGCTTAAGCCCAGGGGCCAACGTCCTGACTTTC. Protein product: CASSLSPGANVLTF. The entire variable domain, with the rest obtained from reference TRBV7-8 and TRBJ2-6, is as follows: GAGVSQSPRYKVAKRGQDVALRCDPISGHVSLFWYQQALGQGPEFLTYFQNEAQLDKSGLPSDRFFAERPEGSVSTLKIQRTQQEDSAVYLCASSLSPGANVLTFGAGSRLTVL.

This sequence joins TRBV19 and TRBJ2-3, with TRBD1 as a possible D gene (5 bases). The CDR3 is made up of 16 amino acids. Between the trimmed V and J ends, which lost 7 bases and 2 bases, there was a span of 19 bases. CDR1 is LNHDA, CDR2 SQIVND, per germline (reference sequence). CDR3 sequence: CASIGLGQGPTDTQYF. In DNA form, the CDR3 reads TGTGCCAGTATCGGGCTAGGGCAGGGTCCCACAGATACGCAGTATTTT.

The chain recombines TRBV7-6 with TRBJ2-1, with TRBD2 matching over 12 bases. The CDR3 spans 15 residues. J was trimmed by 7 bases and V by 7 bases; bases with no gene match: 8. The V gene's germline CDR1 is SGHVS and CDR2 FNYEAQ. CDR3 loop: CASTETSGSRNEQFF. The CDR3 bases are TGTGCCAGCACCGAGACTAGCGGGAGTCGGAATGAGCAGTTCTTC. The variable domain in full, with the rest retrieved from reference TRBV7-6 and TRBJ2-1, is GAGVSQSPRYKVTKRGQDVALRCDPISGHVSLYWYRQALGQGPEFLTYFNYEAQQDKSGLPNDRFSAERPEGSISTLTIQRTEQRDSAMYRCASTETSGSRNEQFFGPGTRLTVL.

The chain couples TRBV27 to TRBJ2-2, with 10 positions matching TRBD2. The CDR3 is 18 amino acids. J gave up 2 bases and V 4 bases, and 10 bases lay outside the gene matches. The germline CDR1 and CDR2 sequences are MNHEY and SMNVEV (reference sequence). The CDR3 loop reads CASSSTTTSGNNTGELFF. The CDR3 DNA reads as TGTGCCAGCAGTTCAACGACAACTAGCGGGAACAACACCGGGGAGCTGTTTTTT.

The rearrangement joins TRBV7-3 to TRBJ2-1, with a possible D match to TRBD1 (6 bases). Germline V gene sequence: CDR1 SGHTA, CDR2 FQGTGA. This CDR3 comprises 13 residues. Deletions cut 2 bases from V and 5 bases from J, with 7 bases between. CDR3 sequence: CASSLQGNNEQFF. CDR3 coding DNA: TGTGCCAGCAGCTTACAGGGGAACAATGAGCAGTTCTTC.

The chain links TRBV5-1 to TRBJ2-7; TRBD1 matches at 11 bases. CDR1 and CDR2 (germline): SGHRS, YFSETQ. This CDR3 comprises 15 residues. The V segment lost 3 bases and the J segment 4 bases; nucleotides outside the gene matches: 6. The CDR3 DNA is TGCGCCAGCAGCTCGACCGGGACAGGGGGATACGAGCAGTACTTC. Its translation is CASSSTGTGGYEQYF.

This clone was observed once. In DNA, the CDR3 is TGCGCCAGCAGCCAAGTCCCCTTCCGAGGGGGAGCCGGGGAGCTGTTTTTT. Translating it yields CASSQVPFRGGAGELFF. This chain uses TRBV4-3 with TRBJ2-2, with D perhaps matching TRBD1 (6 bases). Per germline, CDR1 LGHNA and CDR2 YSLEER. The CDR3 contains 17 residues. Trimming took off 1 base at V and 6 bases at J, with 18 bases between the two ends.